Below, one TCR beta chain is given with its context. Its antigen is not identified. A read error is possible here, since a much larger clone lies one base away. The source of the sample is a study of glioma-infiltrating T cells. Study-wide findings and caveats: Above-expected tissue-blood divergence occurred in all gliomas, most in low-grade ones. Only very few CDR3 sequences appeared in both tissue and blood.

The CDR3 totals 12 residues. CDR1 DFQATT and CDR2 SNEGSKA come from the germline V gene (reference sequence). Amplification of TCR alpha and beta CDR3 regions from RNA used iRepertoire nested multiplex PCR. TCRdb re-analysed the multiplex PCR reads in MiXCR, keeping a single row per CDR3 protein. The sample contains under 200,000 distinct CDR3 sequences, more than 35% of which appear only once. This chain connects TRBV20-1 to TRBJ2-7; D ambiguous. The sequenced sample consisted of glioma tissue, nonneoplastic brain tissue, or PBMCs (not recorded which). The TCR sequence derives from a human donor with low-grade glioma or glioblastoma, undergoing nonglioma brain surgery, or in good health (not recorded which). The CDR3 loop is CSARAVGYGQYF. The CDR3 nucleotides are TGCAGTGCTAGAGCGGTGGGCTACGGGCAGTACTTC.